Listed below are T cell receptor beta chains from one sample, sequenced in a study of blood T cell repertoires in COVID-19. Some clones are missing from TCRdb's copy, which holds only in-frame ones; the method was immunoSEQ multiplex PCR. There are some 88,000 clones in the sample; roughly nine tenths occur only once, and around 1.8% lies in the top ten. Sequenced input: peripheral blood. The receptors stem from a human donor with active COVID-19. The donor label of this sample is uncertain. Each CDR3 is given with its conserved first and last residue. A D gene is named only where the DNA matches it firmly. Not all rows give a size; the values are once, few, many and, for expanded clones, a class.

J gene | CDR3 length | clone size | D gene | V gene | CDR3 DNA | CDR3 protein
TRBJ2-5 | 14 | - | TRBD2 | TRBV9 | TGTGCCAGCAGCTCCTCGGGGGGGCTTGGGACCCAGTACTTC | CASSSSGGLGTQYF
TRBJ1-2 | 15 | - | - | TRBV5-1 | TGCGCCAGCAGCTTGGACCTTAGATCTAACTATGGCTACACCTTC | CASSLDLRSNYGYTF
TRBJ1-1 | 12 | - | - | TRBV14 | TGTGCCAGCAGCCAAGTAGAGATTGAAGCTTTCTTT | CASSQVEIEAFF
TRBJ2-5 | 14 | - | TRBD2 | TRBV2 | TGTGCCAGCAGTATCGGACTAGCTCAAGAGACCCAGTACTTC | CASSIGLAQETQYF
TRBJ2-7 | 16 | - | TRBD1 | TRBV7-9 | TGTGCCAGCAGCTTAGGCCCCGGGACAGGGCACTACGAGCAGTACTTC | CASSLGPGTGHYEQYF
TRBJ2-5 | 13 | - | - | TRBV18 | TGTGCCAGCTCCCCTGAAGGGGGTGAGACCCAGTACTTC | CASSPEGGETQYF
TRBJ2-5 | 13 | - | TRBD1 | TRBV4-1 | TGCGCCAGCAGCCAACAGGGGGAAGAGACCCAGTACTTC | CASSQQGEETQYF
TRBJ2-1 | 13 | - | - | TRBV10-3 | TGTGCCATCGCGCGGGACGAAGGAAATGAGCAGTTCTTC | CAIARDEGNEQFF
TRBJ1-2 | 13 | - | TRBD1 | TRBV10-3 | TGTGCCATCAGCGTCGGACAGGGGAAAGGCTACACCTTC | CAISVGQGKGYTF
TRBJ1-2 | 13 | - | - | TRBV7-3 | TGTGCCAGCAGCCCAGCCCACAGGGACGGCTACACCTTC | CASSPAHRDGYTF
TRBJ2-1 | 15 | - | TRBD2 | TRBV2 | TGTGCCAGCAGTGACAGGACTAGCGGGCCTAATGAGCAGTTCTTC | CASSDRTSGPNEQFF
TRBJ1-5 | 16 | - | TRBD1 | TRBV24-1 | TGTGCCACCAGCCCGGGAGGGACAGGGTCGAATCAGCCCCAGCATTTT | CATSPGGTGSNQPQHF
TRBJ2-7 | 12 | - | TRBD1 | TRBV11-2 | TGTGCCAGCAGCTACAGGGGCTACGAGCAGTACTTC | CASSYRGYEQYF
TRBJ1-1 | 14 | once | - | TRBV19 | TGTGCCAGTAGTATGGGCCCTGGGAACACTGAAGCTTTCTTT | CASSMGPGNTEAFF
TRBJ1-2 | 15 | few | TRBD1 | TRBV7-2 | TGTGCCAGCAGCTTAGCAATGGGACAGGCGGGAGGCTACACCTTC | CASSLAMGQAGGYTF
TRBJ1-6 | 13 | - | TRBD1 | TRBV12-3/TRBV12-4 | TGTGCCAGCAGGGGGGACAGTTTGTCACCCCTCCACTTT | CASRGDSLSPLHF
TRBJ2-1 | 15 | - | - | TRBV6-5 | TGTGCCAGCAAATCCCACCGGGTATATAACAATGAGCAGTTCTTC | CASKSHRVYNNEQFF
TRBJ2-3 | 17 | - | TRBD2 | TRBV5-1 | TGCGCCAGCAGGCCAAGACTAGCGGGGGGACCCACAGATACGCAGTATTTT | CASRPRLAGGPTDTQYF
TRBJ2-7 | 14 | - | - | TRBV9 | TGTGCCAGCAGCGTAGGGCAGGGGAAGAACGAGCAGTACTTC | CASSVGQGKNEQYF
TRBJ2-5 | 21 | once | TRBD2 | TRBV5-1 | TGCGCCAGCAGCTTCCGAATCGTTGGAGGGCCTTGGCGGGGGGGTCAAGAGACCCAGTACTTC | CASSFRIVGGPWRGGQETQYF
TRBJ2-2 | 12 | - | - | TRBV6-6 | TGTGCCAGCAGTTACGGCCCAGGGGAGCTGTTTTTT | CASSYGPGELFF
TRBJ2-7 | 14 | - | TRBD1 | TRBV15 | TGTGCTACCAGCAGAGACAGACAGGGGAACGAGCAGTACTTC | CATSRDRQGNEQYF
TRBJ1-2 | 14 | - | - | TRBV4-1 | TGCGCCAGCAGCCAAGACGGCGGCCTGTCTGGCTACACCTTC | CASSQDGGLSGYTF
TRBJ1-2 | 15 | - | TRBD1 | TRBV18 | TGTGCCAGCTCCCTTGCAGGACAGGGGATCTATGGCTACACCTTC | CASSLAGQGIYGYTF
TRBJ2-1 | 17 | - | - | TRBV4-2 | TGTGCCAGCAGCTCCCCGGAGGGTCGCGGGGAATACAATGAGCAGTTCTTC | CASSSPEGRGEYNEQFF
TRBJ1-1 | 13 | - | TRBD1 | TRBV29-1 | TGCAGCGTTTCAGACAGGGAGAACACTGAAGCTTTCTTT | CSVSDRENTEAFF
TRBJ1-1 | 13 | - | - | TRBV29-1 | TGCAGCGTATCACACGGAGCGAACACTGAAGCTTTCTTT | CSVSHGANTEAFF
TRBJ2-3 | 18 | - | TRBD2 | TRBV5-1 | TGCGCCAGCAGTCGTAGGTGGACTAGCGGGGGGGCAACAGATACGCAGTATTTT | CASSRRWTSGGATDTQYF
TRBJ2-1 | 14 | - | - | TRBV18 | TGTGCCAGCTCACCACAGAGCTCCTACAATGAGCAGTTCTTC | CASSPQSSYNEQFF
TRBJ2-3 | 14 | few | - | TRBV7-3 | TGTGCCAGCAGCTTAAATGGCTGGACAGATACGCAGTATTTT | CASSLNGWTDTQYF
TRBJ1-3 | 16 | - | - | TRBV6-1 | TGTGCCAGCAGTGAAGTAGGGGCAGGCTCTGGAAACACCATATATTTT | CASSEVGAGSGNTIYF
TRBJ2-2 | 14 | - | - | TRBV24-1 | TGTGCCACCAGTGATTGGAGGGGCACCGGGGAGCTGTTTTTT | CATSDWRGTGELFF
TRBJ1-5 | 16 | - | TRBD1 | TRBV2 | TGTGCCAGCCTCCTCGGGACAGGGGCTCTAAATCAGCCCCAGCATTTT | CASLLGTGALNQPQHF
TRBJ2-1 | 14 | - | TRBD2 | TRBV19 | TGTGCCAGTAGTATAGGTCCCCGGGGAGGGGAGCAGTTCTTC | CASSIGPRGGEQFF
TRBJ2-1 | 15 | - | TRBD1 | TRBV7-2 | TGTGCCAGCAGCCTCGACAGGGGTCTTTACAATGAGCAGTTCTTC | CASSLDRGLYNEQFF
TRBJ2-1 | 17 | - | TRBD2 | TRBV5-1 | TGCGCCAGCAGCAGGGGACTAGCGGGGGGCGTGTACAATGAGCAGTTCTTC | CASSRGLAGGVYNEQFF
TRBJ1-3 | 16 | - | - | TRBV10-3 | TGTGCCATCAGTGCCATTACAGGGTACTATAGAAACACCATATATTTT | CAISAITGYYRNTIYF
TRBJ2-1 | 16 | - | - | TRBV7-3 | TGTGCCAGCAAACGTGGCGGGGAAGACTCCTACAATGAGCAGTTCTTC | CASKRGGEDSYNEQFF
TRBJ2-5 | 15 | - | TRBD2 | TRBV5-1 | TGCGCCAGCAGCCAACCGGGACTAGCGTGGGAGACCCAGTACTTC | CASSQPGLAWETQYF
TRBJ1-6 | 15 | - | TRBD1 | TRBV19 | TGTGCCAGTAGTATAGACGAGGACAGGGGGTCACCCCTCCACTTT | CASSIDEDRGSPLHF
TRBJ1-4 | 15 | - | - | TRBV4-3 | TGCGCCAGCAGCCAAGATCGGGGTTCGGACGAAAAACTGTTTTTT | CASSQDRGSDEKLFF
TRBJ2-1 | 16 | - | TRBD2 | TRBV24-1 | TGTGCCACCAGTGACCCATATAGCGGGGGGGACAATGAGCAGTTCTTC | CATSDPYSGGDNEQFF
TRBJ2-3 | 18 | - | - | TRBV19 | TGTGCCAGTAGTATAGGGAGGTTCGAAGCGGACCCGGCGGATACGCAGTATTTT | CASSIGRFEADPADTQYF